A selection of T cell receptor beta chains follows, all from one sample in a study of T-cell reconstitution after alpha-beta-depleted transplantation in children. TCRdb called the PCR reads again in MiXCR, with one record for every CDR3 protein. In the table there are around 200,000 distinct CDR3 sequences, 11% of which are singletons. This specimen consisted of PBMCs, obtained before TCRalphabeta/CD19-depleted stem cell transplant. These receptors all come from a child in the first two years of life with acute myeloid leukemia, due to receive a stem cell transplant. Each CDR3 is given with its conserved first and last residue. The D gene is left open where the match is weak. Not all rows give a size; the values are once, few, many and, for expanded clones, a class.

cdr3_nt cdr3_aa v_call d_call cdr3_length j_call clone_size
TGTGCCAGCAGTACGCAGGGAGGGGATCAGCCCCAGCATTTT CASSTQGGDQPQHF TRBV12-3/TRBV12-4 NA 14 TRBJ1-5 many
TGTGCCAGCAGCTTAGAAGGGACAGGGTACAATGAGCAGTTCTTC CASSLEGTGYNEQFF TRBV7-2 TRBD1 15 TRBJ2-1 many
TGTGCCTGGAGGATACAGCTGGGGTTATATGGCTACACCTTC CAWRIQLGLYGYTF TRBV30 NA 14 TRBJ1-2 few
TGTGCCAGCAGTCTCCTTTGGAACACCGGGGAGCTGTTTTTT CASSLLWNTGELFF TRBV6-4 NA 14 TRBJ2-2 NA
TGCAGTGCTAGTCCGCTAGACAGTGAGCAGTTCTTC CSASPLDSEQFF TRBV20-1 NA 12 TRBJ2-1 many
TGTGCCAGCTCACCGGGAGCGGGATACTACAATGAGCAGTTCTTC CASSPGAGYYNEQFF TRBV18 TRBD2 15 TRBJ2-1 many
TGTGCCACCAGTGATTTGCGAGGCTACACCTTC CATSDLRGYTF TRBV24-1 NA 11 TRBJ1-2 NA
TGTGCCAGCAGCCCCCGGGGGAGTTGGACCGGGGAGCTGTTTTTT CASSPRGSWTGELFF TRBV12-3/TRBV12-4 NA 15 TRBJ2-2 many
TGTGCCTGGAGTGTCCCGCTCGGACCCCCAGCGGACTTC CAWSVPLGPPADF TRBV30 NA 13 TRBJ2-7 many
TGTGCCAGCAGCTCGGGAGAATATGAGCAGTTCTTC CASSSGEYEQFF TRBV5-6 NA 12 TRBJ2-1 many
TGTGCCAGCAGCGGAGGTAAACACTACGAGCAGTACTTC CASSGGKHYEQYF TRBV3-1 NA 13 TRBJ2-7 many
TGTGCCACCAGCCATATGGATGGCTACACCTTC CATSHMDGYTF TRBV15 NA 11 TRBJ1-2 many
TGTGCCAGCAGCTTAATGGGCCTCTCCTACGAGCAGTACTTC CASSLMGLSYEQYF TRBV11-1 NA 14 TRBJ2-7 NA
TGCGCCGGCAGTAATTCTAGCGGCCGGAGGACCGGGGAGCTGTTTTTT CAGSNSSGRRTGELFF TRBV5-1 TRBD2 16 TRBJ2-2 many
TGTGCCAGCAGCCAAGATCAGGGTCAGCCCCAGCATTTT CASSQDQGQPQHF TRBV4-2 NA 13 TRBJ1-5 many
TGTGCCAGCACCGCGGACCTGATCTACAATGAGCAGTTCTTC CASTADLIYNEQFF TRBV5-4 NA 14 TRBJ2-1 few
TGTGCCGCTCCTATCTGGGAGGGCTCCTACAATGAGCAGTTCTTC CAAPIWEGSYNEQFF TRBV6-1 TRBD2 15 TRBJ2-1 many
TGTGCCAGCAGCTCCGTGGCCAACGTCCTGACTTTC CASSSVANVLTF TRBV28 NA 12 TRBJ2-6 many
TGCGCCAGCAGCCCCGGACAGGTCTCCTACGAGCAGTACTTC CASSPGQVSYEQYF TRBV5-1 TRBD1 14 TRBJ2-7 many
TGCAGCGCCGGTGACAGGGGGACAGCCTACGAGCAGTACTTC CSAGDRGTAYEQYF TRBV29-1 TRBD1 14 TRBJ2-7 many
TGTGCCAGCAGCCTGGACAGGTACAATGAGCAGTTCTTC CASSLDRYNEQFF TRBV7-9 TRBD1 13 TRBJ2-1 many
TGTGCCAGCCAAAGCGGGGGGGCCGGGAATGAGCAGTTCTTC CASQSGGAGNEQFF TRBV9 TRBD2 14 TRBJ2-1 many
TGCAGCGTTGACGTTGGAGGCTACACCTTC CSVDVGGYTF TRBV29-1 NA 10 TRBJ1-2 many
TGTGCCAGCAGCTTACAGCGGGCAACCTACGAGCAGTACTTC CASSLQRATYEQYF TRBV11-2 NA 14 TRBJ2-7 many
TGTGCCAGCAGCTTAGAGTTGGGACTAGCGGGGTGGAATGAGCAGTTCTTC CASSLELGLAGWNEQFF TRBV11-2 TRBD2 17 TRBJ2-1 many
TGTGCCAGCAGTTTATTTCAGGGAAACAATGAGCAGTTCTTC CASSLFQGNNEQFF TRBV27 NA 14 TRBJ2-1 many
TGCGCCAGCAGCTTCGGACAGACCAACTACAATGAGCAGTTCTTC CASSFGQTNYNEQFF TRBV5-1 NA 15 TRBJ2-1 many
TGTGCCAGCAGCCGAGCCGGGACTAGCGGGACAGATACGCAGTATTTT CASSRAGTSGTDTQYF TRBV11-3 TRBD2 16 TRBJ2-3 many
TGCGCCAGCAGCCCCCGGGACTTCCGCTACGAGCAGTACTTC CASSPRDFRYEQYF TRBV5-1 NA 14 TRBJ2-7 many
TGTGCCAGCACCTTAGGTTCCCGCACTGAAGCTTTCTTT CASTLGSRTEAFF TRBV6-1 NA 13 TRBJ1-1 many
TGTGCCAGCAGCTTAGGGGGCGCGGGGACTGAAGCTTTCTTT CASSLGGAGTEAFF TRBV7-6 NA 14 TRBJ1-1 many
TGTGCCAGCAGTTGGACAGGGTCTAACTACGAGCAGTACTTC CASSWTGSNYEQYF TRBV12-3/TRBV12-4 TRBD1 14 TRBJ2-7 many
TGTGCCAGCAGCTTAAACCCCTTGACAGGTGGAATTCATCAGCCCCAGCATTTT CASSLNPLTGGIHQPQHF TRBV11-2 NA 18 TRBJ1-5 NA
TGCGCCAGCAGGGGCCGGGGGGAGGTCGAGCAGTACTTC CASRGRGEVEQYF TRBV5-1 TRBD2 13 TRBJ2-7 many
TGCGGGGCGTCAGGGACCGAATCACCCCTCCACTTT CGASGTESPLHF TRBV29-1 NA 12 TRBJ1-6 many
TGCAGTGCGCCGCCCAGGGGGCGCATCACAGATACGCAGTATTTT CSAPPRGRITDTQYF TRBV20-1 TRBD1 15 TRBJ2-3 NA
TGTGCCAGCGAAGAACAGCAGAACACTGAAGCTTTCTTT CASEEQQNTEAFF TRBV5-5 NA 13 TRBJ1-1 many
TGCAGTGCTAGCCATGGACTGTACAATGAGCAGTTCTTC CSASHGLYNEQFF TRBV20-1 NA 13 TRBJ2-1 many
TGTGCCAGCAGCCGCGGGGCCTGGGACAATGAGCAGTTCTTC CASSRGAWDNEQFF TRBV7-3 NA 14 TRBJ2-1 few
TGTGCCAGCAGTTCCCACAGGGGGGGCACAGATACGCAGTATTTT CASSSHRGGTDTQYF TRBV12-3/TRBV12-4 TRBD1 15 TRBJ2-3 many
TGTGCCAGCAGCTCCCCGACGGGTGGCTACACCTTC CASSSPTGGYTF TRBV11-2 NA 12 TRBJ1-2 many
TGCGCCAGCAGCTTGGCCGGACAGAAAGAGACCCAGTACTTC CASSLAGQKETQYF TRBV5-1 NA 14 TRBJ2-5 many
TGCAGTGCTAACAAACAGCGGACCTACGAGCAGTACTTC CSANKQRTYEQYF TRBV20-1 NA 13 TRBJ2-7 NA
TGCAGTGCTAGGGACCGGGACAGGGGGCTAACTGAAGCTTTCTTT CSARDRDRGLTEAFF TRBV20-1 TRBD1 15 TRBJ1-1 many
TGTGCCAGCAAGGGGGTAGATTATGGCTACACCTTC CASKGVDYGYTF TRBV7-9 NA 12 TRBJ1-2 many
TGCAGCGTTGTGGGGACAGGGAGTGGGACAGATACGCAGTATTTT CSVVGTGSGTDTQYF TRBV29-1 TRBD1 15 TRBJ2-3 NA
TGTGCCAGTACCCTCAGCGGGATCACAGATACGCAGTATTTT CASTLSGITDTQYF TRBV19 TRBD2 14 TRBJ2-3 many
TGTGCCAGCAGCAGGCGAGGGACAGGTGGCACTGAAGCTTTCTTT CASSRRGTGGTEAFF TRBV7-8 TRBD1 15 TRBJ1-1 many
TGTGCCAGCAGCCAAGACGAACTAGCGGGAGGTAGATTCTACGAGCAGTACTTC CASSQDELAGGRFYEQYF TRBV3-1 TRBD2 18 TRBJ2-7 many
TGCAGTGCCGACGGGACAGGAATGAACACTGAAGCTTTCTTT CSADGTGMNTEAFF TRBV20-1 TRBD1 14 TRBJ1-1 many
TGTGCCAGCAAGAGGGGCGATGAGCAGCCCCAGCATTTT CASKRGDEQPQHF TRBV6-1 NA 13 TRBJ1-5 many
TGTGCCAGCAGCCAAGGAAGGCAGTACTACGAGCAGTACTTC CASSQGRQYYEQYF TRBV3-1 NA 14 TRBJ2-7 many
TGTGCCAGCAGCCCAAGTCTGGCAGGGCGTAAAGCTTTCTTT CASSPSLAGRKAFF TRBV7-2 NA 14 TRBJ1-1 NA
TGTGCCAGCAGTCCACCCCGACAGTTTGGCTATGGCTACACCTTC CASSPPRQFGYGYTF TRBV12-3/TRBV12-4 NA 15 TRBJ1-2 many
TGCGCCAGCAGCCTTCCAGCGGGATACTACAATGAGCAGTTCTTC CASSLPAGYYNEQFF TRBV4-3 TRBD2 15 TRBJ2-1 many
TGTGCCAGCAGCTCTCCCCGGTTCACAGATACGCAGTATTTT CASSSPRFTDTQYF TRBV5-4 NA 14 TRBJ2-3 NA
TGTGCCAGCAAGGGACAGGGAAGCTCTGGAAACACCATATATTTT CASKGQGSSGNTIYF TRBV12-3/TRBV12-4 TRBD1 15 TRBJ1-3 many
TGTGCCAGCAGCTCAACCCTGGATTACAATGAGCAGTTCTTC CASSSTLDYNEQFF TRBV11-3 NA 14 TRBJ2-1 many
TGTGCCAGCAGTTACCTCCTTGACACTGGCTACACCTTC CASSYLLDTGYTF TRBV6-2/TRBV6-3 NA 13 TRBJ1-2 many
TGTGCCAGCAGCTTAGGCGGGAGGGGTTACAATGAGCAGTTCTTC CASSLGGRGYNEQFF TRBV7-2 TRBD2 15 TRBJ2-1 many